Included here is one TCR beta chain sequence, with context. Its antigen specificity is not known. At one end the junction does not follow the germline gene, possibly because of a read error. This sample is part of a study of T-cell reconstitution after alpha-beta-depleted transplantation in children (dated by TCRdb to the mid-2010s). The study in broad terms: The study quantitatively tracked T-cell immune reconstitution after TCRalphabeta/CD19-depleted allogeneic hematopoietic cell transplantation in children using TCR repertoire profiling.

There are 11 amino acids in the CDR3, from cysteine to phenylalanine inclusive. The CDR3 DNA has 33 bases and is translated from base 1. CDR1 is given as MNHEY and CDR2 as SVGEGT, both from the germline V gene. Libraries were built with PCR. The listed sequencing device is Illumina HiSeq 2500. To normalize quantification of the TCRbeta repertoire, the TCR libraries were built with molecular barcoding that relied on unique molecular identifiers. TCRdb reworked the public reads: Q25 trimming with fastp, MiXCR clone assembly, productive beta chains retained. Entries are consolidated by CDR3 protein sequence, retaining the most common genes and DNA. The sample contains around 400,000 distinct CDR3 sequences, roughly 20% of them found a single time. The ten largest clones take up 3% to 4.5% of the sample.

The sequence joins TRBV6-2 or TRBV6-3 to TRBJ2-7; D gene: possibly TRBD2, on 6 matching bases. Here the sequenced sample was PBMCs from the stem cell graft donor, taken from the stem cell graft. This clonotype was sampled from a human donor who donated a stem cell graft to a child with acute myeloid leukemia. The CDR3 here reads CASSYGAGRHF. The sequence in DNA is TGTGCCAGCAGTTATGGGGCGGGACGCCACTTC.